This TCR beta chain is from a study of blood T cell repertoires in COVID-19. The CDR3 runs 15 residues. The germline V gene has CDR1 SGHTA and CDR2 FQGTGA. V trimming: 6 bases; J trimming: 5 bases; junction bases outside the gene matches: 5. The assay was immunoSEQ multiplex PCR, and TCRdb's table has in-frame clones only and misses some. Among around 200,000 clones, more than 85% were seen once, and the ten largest hold about 2%. This clonotype originated in a middle-aged man with active or convalescent COVID-19. The sequenced sample consisted of peripheral blood. J is TRBJ1-4 and V is TRBV7-3, with 11 nucleotides matching TRBD1. The CDR3 sequence is CASRKGTGGNEKLFF. The DNA for the CDR3 is TGTGCCAGCAGAAAAGGGACAGGGGGGAATGAAAAACTGTTTTTT.